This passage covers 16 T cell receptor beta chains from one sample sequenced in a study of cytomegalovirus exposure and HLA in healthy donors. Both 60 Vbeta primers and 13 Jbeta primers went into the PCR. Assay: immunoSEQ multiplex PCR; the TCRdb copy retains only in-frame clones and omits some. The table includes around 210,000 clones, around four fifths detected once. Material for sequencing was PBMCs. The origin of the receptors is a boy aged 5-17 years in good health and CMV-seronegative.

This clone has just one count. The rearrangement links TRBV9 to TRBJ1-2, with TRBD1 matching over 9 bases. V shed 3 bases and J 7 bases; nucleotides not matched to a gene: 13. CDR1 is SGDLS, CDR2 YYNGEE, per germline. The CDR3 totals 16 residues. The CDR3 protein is CASSDAGTGFPGGYTF. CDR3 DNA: TGTGCCAGCAGCGATGCCGGGACAGGGTTTCCTGGTGGCTACACCTTC.

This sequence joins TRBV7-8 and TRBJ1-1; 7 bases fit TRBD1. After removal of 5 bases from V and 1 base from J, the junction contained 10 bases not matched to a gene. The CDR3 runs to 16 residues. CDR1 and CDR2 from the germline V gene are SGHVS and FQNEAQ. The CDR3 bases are TGTGCCAGCAGCCCAAAAAGGGGGCCAGAGAACACTGAAGCTTTCTTT. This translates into CASSPKRGPENTEAFF.

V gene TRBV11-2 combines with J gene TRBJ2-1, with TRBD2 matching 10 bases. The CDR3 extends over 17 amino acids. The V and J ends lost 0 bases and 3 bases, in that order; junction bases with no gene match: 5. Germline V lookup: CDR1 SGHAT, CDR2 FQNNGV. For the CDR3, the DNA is TGTGCCAGCAGCTTAGATCTTTGGACTAGCGGCTACAATGAGCAGTTCTTC. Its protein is CASSLDLWTSGYNEQFF.

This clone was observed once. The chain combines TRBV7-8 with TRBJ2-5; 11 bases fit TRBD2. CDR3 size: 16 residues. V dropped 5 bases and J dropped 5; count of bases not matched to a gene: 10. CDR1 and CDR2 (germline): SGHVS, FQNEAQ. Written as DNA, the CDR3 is TGTGCCAGCAGCCCCCATTTGACTAGCGGGGTTGAGACCCAGTACTTC. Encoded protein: CASSPHLTSGVETQYF.

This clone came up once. The CDR3 sequence: CASSVVSGDYNEQFF. The DNA for the CDR3 is TGTGCCAGCAGCGTAGTTTCCGGAGATTACAATGAGCAGTTCTTC. V usage is TRBV9 and J usage is TRBJ2-1, with unresolved D. Trimming left V 0 bases short and J 4 bases short, with 11 bases between. The CDR3 consists of 15 residues. Germline loops: CDR1 SGDLS, CDR2 YYNGEE.

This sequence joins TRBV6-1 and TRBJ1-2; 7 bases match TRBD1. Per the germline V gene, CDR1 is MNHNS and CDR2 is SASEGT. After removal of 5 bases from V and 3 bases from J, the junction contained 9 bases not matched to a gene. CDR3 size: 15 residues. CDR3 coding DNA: TGTGCCAGCAGTTTCGGGGACAGAGGGGACTATGGCTACACCTTC. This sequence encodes CASSFGDRGDYGYTF.

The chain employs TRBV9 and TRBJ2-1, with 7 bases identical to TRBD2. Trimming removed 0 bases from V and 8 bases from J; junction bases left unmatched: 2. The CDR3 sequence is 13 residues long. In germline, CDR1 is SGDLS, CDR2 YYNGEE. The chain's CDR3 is CASSVGLADEQFF. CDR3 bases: TGTGCCAGCAGCGTAGGGCTAGCGGATGAGCAGTTCTTC. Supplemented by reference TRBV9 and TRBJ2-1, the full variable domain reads DSGVTQTPKHLITATGQRVTLRCSPRSGDLSVYWYQQSLDQGLQFLIQYYNGEERAKGNILERFSAQQFPDLHSELNLSSLELGDSALYFCASSVGLADEQFFGPGTRLTVL.

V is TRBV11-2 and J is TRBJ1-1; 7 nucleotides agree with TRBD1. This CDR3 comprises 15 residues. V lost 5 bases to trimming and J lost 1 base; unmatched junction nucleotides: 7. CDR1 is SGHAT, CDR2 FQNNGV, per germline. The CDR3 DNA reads TGTGCCAGCAGCACTTACAGGGGAAAGAACACTGAAGCTTTCTTT. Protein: CASSTYRGKNTEAFF.

DNA of the CDR3: TGTGCCAGTAGTACGTGGAGGGGCACTGAAGCTTTCTTT. This gives the protein CASSTWRGTEAFF. This chain connects TRBV19 to TRBJ1-1; D perhaps matches TRBD1 (5 bases). The CDR3 spans 13 residues. Trimming took off 4 bases at V and 4 bases at J, with 10 bases between the two ends. Germline CDR1 is LNHDA and CDR2 is SQIVND (reference sequence).

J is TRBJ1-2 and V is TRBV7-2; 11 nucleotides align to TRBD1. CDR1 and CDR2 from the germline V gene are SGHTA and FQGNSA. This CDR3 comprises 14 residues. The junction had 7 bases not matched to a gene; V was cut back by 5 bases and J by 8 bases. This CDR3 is CASSATGTGGGYTF. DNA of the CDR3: TGTGCCAGCAGCGCCACCGGGACAGGGGGGGGCTACACCTTC.

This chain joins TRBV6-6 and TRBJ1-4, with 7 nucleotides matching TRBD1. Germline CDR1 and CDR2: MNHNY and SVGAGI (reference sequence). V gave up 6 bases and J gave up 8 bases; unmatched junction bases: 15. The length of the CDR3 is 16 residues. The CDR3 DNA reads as TGTGCCAGCAGCGACCCCCCGCCCAGGGGGGTAGAAAAACTGTTTTTT. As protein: CASSDPPPRGVEKLFF.

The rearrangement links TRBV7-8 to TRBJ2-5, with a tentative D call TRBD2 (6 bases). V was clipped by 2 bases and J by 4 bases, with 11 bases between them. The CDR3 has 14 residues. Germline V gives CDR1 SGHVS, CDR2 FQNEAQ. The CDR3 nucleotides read TGTGCCAGCAGCTTAACTAGCTTTGGAGAGACCCAGTACTTC. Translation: CASSLTSFGETQYF. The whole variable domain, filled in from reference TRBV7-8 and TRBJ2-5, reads GAGVSQSPRYKVAKRGQDVALRCDPISGHVSLFWYQQALGQGPEFLTYFQNEAQLDKSGLPSDRFFAERPEGSVSTLKIQRTQQEDSAVYLCASSLTSFGETQYFGPGTRLLVL.

The CDR3 loop reads CASSKDRAYGYTF. In nucleotides, the CDR3 is TGTGCCAGCAGTAAAGACAGGGCGTATGGCTACACCTTC. The chain uses TRBV28 and TRBJ1-2, with 7 bases identical to TRBD1. The CDR3 totals 13 residues. Germline V gives CDR1 MDHEN, CDR2 SYDVKM. V shed 5 bases and J 5 bases; nucleotides not matched to a gene: 5.

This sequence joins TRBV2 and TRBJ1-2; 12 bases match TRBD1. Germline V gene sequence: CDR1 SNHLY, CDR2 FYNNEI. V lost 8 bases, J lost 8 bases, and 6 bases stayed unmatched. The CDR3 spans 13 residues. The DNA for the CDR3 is TGTGCCAGCGAATCCGGGACAGGGGGCGGCTACACCTTC. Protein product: CASESGTGGGYTF.

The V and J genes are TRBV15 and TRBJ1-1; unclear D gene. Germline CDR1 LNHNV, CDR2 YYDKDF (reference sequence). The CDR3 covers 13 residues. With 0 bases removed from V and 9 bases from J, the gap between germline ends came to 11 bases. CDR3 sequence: CATSRDTRTQAFF. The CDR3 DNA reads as TGTGCCACCAGCAGAGATACCAGAACCCAAGCTTTCTTT.

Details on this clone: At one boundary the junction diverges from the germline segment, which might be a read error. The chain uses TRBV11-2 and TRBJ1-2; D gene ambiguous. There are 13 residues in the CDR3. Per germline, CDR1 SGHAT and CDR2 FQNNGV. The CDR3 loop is CASSLGGNYGYPF. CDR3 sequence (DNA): TGTGCCAGCAGCTTAGGAGGGAACTATGGCTACCCCTTC.